These 27 T cell receptor beta chains share one sample of origin, sequenced in a study of blood T cells in healthy people across ages. Then a second PCR, running about 7 to 11 cycles, was carried out with a sample-barcoded 5' primer and a J-beta primer mix. MiXCR was run by TCRdb on the 5' RACE reads, yielding one entry per CDR3 protein. Here the sample spans approximately 800,000 distinct CDR3 sequences, around 62% being singletons. Sequenced: blood. The receptor source for this set is a man aged 25-45 years in good health.

The genes are TRBV7-2 and TRBJ2-2, with 13 bases that match TRBD2. Germline V lookup: CDR1 SGHTA, CDR2 FQGNSA. The CDR3 spans 16 residues. The ends lost 0 bases at V and 7 bases at J; junction bases unmatched: 2. The CDR3 DNA reads TGTGCCAGCAGCTTAGCACTAGCGGGGGGGCACGGGGAGCTGTTTTTT. Encoded protein: CASSLALAGGHGELFF.

This chain connects TRBV12-3 or TRBV12-4 to TRBJ2-5, with 7 positions matching TRBD2. V gave up 6 bases and J gave up 5 bases; unmatched junction bases: 15. There are 16 residues in the CDR3. The CDR3 protein is CASRSGDRTSWETQYF. The CDR3 nucleotides read TGTGCCAGCAGATCAGGAGACCGGACTAGTTGGGAGACCCAGTACTTC.

This clonotype was picked up a small number of times. V gene TRBV3-1 combines with J gene TRBJ2-5; D ambiguous. The CDR3 is 14 residues long. Germline assignment: CDR1 LGHDT and CDR2 YNNKEL (reference sequence). Trimming stripped 3 bases from V and 11 bases from J, with 19 bases between. CDR3 bases: TGTGCCAGCAGCCAGCAGCCCGGACCCATAGGGCAGTACTTC. This translates into CASSQQPGPIGQYF.

The rearrangement uses TRBV9 and TRBJ2-5; D gene uncertain. Germline V gives CDR1 SGDLS, CDR2 YYNGEE. There are 13 residues in the CDR3. V shed 3 bases and J shed 1 base, with 7 bases lying between them. This CDR3 is CASSAVAQETQYF. The CDR3, as DNA: TGTGCCAGCAGCGCGGTGGCCCAAGAGACCCAGTACTTC.

The chain has TRBV6-1 and TRBJ1-2; D not certain. The CDR3 runs to 11 residues. Germline loops: CDR1 MNHNS, CDR2 SASEGT. V dropped 10 bases and J dropped 2 bases, with 8 bases sitting between them. CDR3 residues: CANQANYGYTF. DNA for the CDR3: TGTGCCAACCAGGCGAACTATGGCTACACCTTC.

CDR3 bases: TGTGCCAGCAGCACTTTGGGACAGGGTCCTTACGAGCAGTACTTC. It yields the protein CASSTLGQGPYEQYF. J is TRBJ2-7 and V is TRBV7-9, with TRBD1 matching over 9 bases. V lost 5 bases and J lost 4; bases outside the gene matches: 9. The V gene's germline CDR1 is SEHNR and CDR2 FQNEAQ (reference sequence). The CDR3 loop spans 15 amino acids. Filled out from reference TRBV7-9 and TRBJ2-7, the complete variable domain reads DTGVSQNPRHKITKRGQNVTFRCDPISEHNRLYWYRQTLGQGPEFLTYFQNEAQLEKSRLLSDRFSAERPKGSFSTLEIQRTEQGDSAMYLCASSTLGQGPYEQYFGPGTRLTVT.

V and J are TRBV20-1 and TRBJ2-7, with 10 bases identical to TRBD1. Trimming at V came to 6 bases and at J to 6 bases, leaving 17 bases not matched to a gene. The CDR3 is 16 residues long. CDR1 and CDR2 from the germline V gene are DFQATT and SNEGSKA (reference sequence). CDR3 sequence reads: CSARTLLGTGVSEQYF. The CDR3 DNA sequence: TGCAGTGCCCGAACCCTCTTAGGGACAGGGGTCAGCGAGCAGTACTTC.

For this clonotype: A read error may produce the germline difference seen at one junction end. V is TRBV24-1 and J is TRBJ2-1; 10 positions match TRBD2. Germline CDR1 reads KGHDR; CDR2 reads SFDVKD. The CDR3 loop spans 16 amino acids. The CDR3 coding sequence is TGTACCACCAGTGATCCCCTAGCGGGAGAATACAATGAGCAGTTCTTC. It encodes CTTSDPLAGEYNEQFF.

A single count supports this clonotype. The CDR3 here is CASSDLRGEGDSPLHF. As DNA, the CDR3 is TGTGCCAGCAGTGACCTCAGGGGCGAGGGAGATTCACCCCTCCACTTT. The J gene is TRBJ1-6, the V gene TRBV25-1, with D tentatively TRBD1 (6 bases). The germline V gene has CDR1 MGHDK and CDR2 SYGVNS. Trimming took 3 bases from V and 8 from J, leaving 17 bases between them. The CDR3 loop spans 16 amino acids.

V and J are TRBV9 and TRBJ1-2; TRBD1 matches at 9 bases. Germline CDR1 is SGDLS and CDR2 is YYNGEE. The trim removed 0 bases at V and 1 base at J, leaving 4 bases unmatched. The CDR3 has 16 amino acids. The CDR3 DNA follows: TGTGCCAGCAGCGTAGCCGGGACAGGGTTTAACTATGGCTACACCTTC. Translation gives CASSVAGTGFNYGYTF.

This clonotype was seen more than once but under ten times. The chain uses TRBV20-1 and TRBJ2-7; 8 bases line up with TRBD1. The CDR3 is 13 amino acids. Per the germline V gene, CDR1 is DFQATT and CDR2 is SNEGSKA (reference sequence). J gave up 3 bases and V 3 bases, and 4 bases lay outside the gene matches. CDR3 coding DNA: TGCAGTGCTAGTCAGGGGGCCCACTACGAGCAGTACTTC. Residues: CSASQGAHYEQYF.

The genes are TRBV4-3 and TRBJ2-3; TRBD2 matches 10 bases. CDR3 length equals 16 residues. V lost 3 bases to trimming and J lost 2 bases; unmatched junction nucleotides: 5. Germline CDR1 reads LGHNA; CDR2 reads YSLEER. As DNA, the CDR3 is TGCGCCAGCAGCCAGGATAGCGGGGGGCTCACAGATACGCAGTATTTT. This codes for CASSQDSGGLTDTQYF.

The chain carries TRBV5-4 and TRBJ2-1; TRBD2 matches at 8 bases. Germline V gives CDR1 SGHNT, CDR2 YYREEE (reference sequence). V lost 0 bases to trimming and J lost 4 bases; unmatched junction nucleotides: 6. The CDR3 length is 16 residues. As DNA, the CDR3 is TGTGCCAGCAGCTTGGGGTCAGCGGGGGCATACAATGAGCAGTTCTTC. Its translation: CASSLGSAGAYNEQFF.

This clonotype came up a few times. The chain carries TRBV20-1 and TRBJ2-6; a possible D gene is TRBD1 (5 bases). The V gene's germline CDR1 is DFQATT and CDR2 SNEGSKA (reference sequence). There are 13 residues in the CDR3. The ends were cut back, 5 bases at V and 0 bases at J, with 5 bases in the middle. The CDR3 is CSADSSGANVLTF. The CDR3 DNA follows: TGCAGTGCTGACAGCTCTGGGGCCAACGTCCTGACTTTC.

There are many counts of this clonotype. V and J are TRBV7-9 and TRBJ1-6; TRBD1 is a possible D gene (5 bases). Germline CDR1 reads SEHNR; CDR2 reads FQNEAQ (reference sequence). The CDR3 totals 14 residues. Trimming took 5 bases from V and 8 from J, leaving 13 bases between them. For the CDR3, the DNA is TGTGCCAGCAGCCAACAGGATCCATATTCACCCCTCCACTTT. This translates into CASSQQDPYSPLHF.

The sample holds a few counts of this clonotype. The chain carries TRBV24-1 and TRBJ2-1, with D perhaps being TRBD1 or TRBD2 (5 bases each). CDR1 is KGHDR and CDR2 is SFDVKD in the germline V gene. The V gene lost 4 bases and the J gene lost 5 bases, with 14 bases spanning the gap. This CDR3 has 15 residues. The CDR3, as DNA: TGTGCCACCAGTGACCCAGGGACGGAAAACAATGAGCAGTTCTTC. The encoded protein is CATSDPGTENNEQFF.

V usage is TRBV6-2 or TRBV6-3 and J usage is TRBJ1-2, with a weak D call TRBD1 (6 bases). The CDR3 runs 16 residues. The V gene lost 0 bases and the J gene lost 5 bases, with 16 bases spanning the gap. Germline V gene data show CDR1 as MNHEY and CDR2 as SVGEGT. The CDR3 DNA sequence: TGTGCCAGCAGTTACTCGGCGGGGGCCATAGGGTATGGCTACACCTTC. Amino acids: CASSYSAGAIGYGYTF.

This clonotype was detected only a few times. The chain links TRBV27 to TRBJ2-7; D gene ambiguous. V dropped 0 bases and J dropped 4 bases, with 7 bases sitting between them. Germline V gene data show CDR1 as MNHEY and CDR2 as SMNVEV (reference sequence). There are 13 residues in the CDR3. This CDR3 reads CASSLSSDYEQYF. Here the CDR3 DNA reads TGTGCCAGCAGTTTATCGTCTGATTACGAGCAGTACTTC.

This clonotype was seen just once. The chain combines TRBV4-2 with TRBJ2-5; 8 bases match TRBD2. The CDR3 totals 16 residues. The J segment lost 5 bases and the V segment lost 0 bases, leaving 8 bases of the junction unmatched. Germline assignment: CDR1 LGHNA and CDR2 YNFKEQ. CDR3 sequence: CASSQDLRGARETQYF. The CDR3 bases are TGTGCCAGCAGCCAAGATTTGCGGGGGGCGCGGGAGACCCAGTACTTC.

The V call is TRBV2, the J call TRBJ2-3, with 7 bases aligning to TRBD1. Trimming cost V 6 bases and J 1 base; bases outside gene matches: 19. The CDR3 covers 19 residues. From germline, CDR1 is SNHLY and CDR2 FYNNEI. Here the CDR3 reads CASRVDRVRSQTGTDTQYF. The CDR3 nucleotides are TGTGCCAGCAGAGTCGACAGGGTCCGCAGCCAAACGGGCACAGATACGCAGTATTTT. Complete variable domain (other parts from reference TRBV2 and TRBJ2-3): EPEVTQTPSHQVTQMGQEVILRCVPISNHLYFYWYRQILGQKVEFLVSFYNNEISEKSEIFDDQFSVERPDGSNFTLKIRSTKLEDSAMYFCASRVDRVRSQTGTDTQYFGPGTRLTVL.

V and J are TRBV20-1 and TRBJ2-7, with 7 bases lining up with TRBD1. The CDR3 loop spans 15 amino acids. V trimming: 3 bases; J trimming: 1 base; junction bases outside the gene matches: 9. The germline V gene encodes CDR1 DFQATT and CDR2 SNEGSKA (reference sequence). CDR3 loop: CSARRRQGSSYEQYF. CDR3 coding DNA: TGCAGTGCTAGGCGTAGACAGGGATCATCCTACGAGCAGTACTTC.

V usage is TRBV6-5 and J usage is TRBJ2-3, with TRBD2 identical over 10 bases. The CDR3 runs to 19 residues. CDR1 is MNHEY, CDR2 SVGAGI, per germline. Trimming at V came to 2 bases and at J to 2 bases, leaving 13 bases not matched to a gene. CDR3 in DNA: TGTGCCAGCAGTTACGTTCGGGCGCCAGCGGGGGGGACCACAGATACGCAGTATTTT. Translated: CASSYVRAPAGGTTDTQYF.

This clonotype showed up just once. The chain is built from TRBV20-1 and TRBJ2-7; either TRBD1 or TRBD2 may supply D (5 bases each). Germline V CDR1 and CDR2: DFQATT, SNEGSKA (reference sequence). The CDR3 runs to 17 residues. Trimming shortened V by 1 base and J by 2 bases, and 21 bases separated the two germline ends. Here the CDR3 reads CSARGDVGLSFTYEQYF. The CDR3 nucleotides are TGCAGTGCTAGAGGGGACGTGGGTCTTTCTTTCACCTACGAGCAGTACTTC.

This clonotype has only one observation. V is TRBV5-1 and J is TRBJ2-7; D is perhaps TRBD2 (7 bases). CDR3 length equals 15 residues. The V end lost 4 bases, the J end lost 5 bases, and 19 bases lay between the germline ends. The germline gives CDR1 SGHRS, CDR2 YFSETQ. CDR3 nucleotides: TGCGCCAGCAGCCCGGGTAGGGGGGGTGACGACGAGCAGTACTTC. It specifies CASSPGRGGDDEQYF.

V usage is TRBV11-2 and J usage is TRBJ1-2; D is unclear. V lost 0 bases and J 7 bases, leaving 12 bases between the germline ends. This CDR3 is built from 14 residues. Per germline, CDR1 SGHAT and CDR2 FQNNGV. The CDR3 spells CASSLEGLGSGYTF. In DNA form, the CDR3 reads TGTGCCAGCAGCTTAGAAGGCCTCGGTTCTGGCTACACCTTC.

The chain couples TRBV20-1 to TRBJ1-6, with D tentatively TRBD1 (5 bases). The CDR3 has 16 residues. V was cut by 4 bases and J by 4 bases, with 17 bases left in between. Germline values: CDR1 DFQATT, CDR2 SNEGSKA (reference sequence). This chain's CDR3 is CSATPGLGRYNSPLHF. As DNA, the CDR3 is TGCAGTGCTACCCCAGGGTTAGGCCGATATAATTCACCCCTCCACTTT.

This clonotype was detected only a few times. CDR3 DNA: TGTGCCAGCAGTGAGGAAGGCTCTGGGGCCAACGTCCTGACTTTC. This translates into CASSEEGSGANVLTF. The rearrangement uses TRBV25-1 and TRBJ2-6; D is unresolved. The CDR3 runs to 15 residues. V was shortened by 3 bases and J by 0 bases, with 6 bases between the two germline ends. Germline assignment: CDR1 MGHDK and CDR2 SYGVNS.